A single TCR beta chain is shown here with its context. This entry is derived from a study of blood T cell repertoires in COVID-19. The wider study: COVID-19 samples, acute and convalescent, were from the United States, Italy and Spain. PBMCs, B-cell-depleted T cells, or T cells were the source of the cDNA or gDNA that made up the material.

Under the authors' procedure: For nucleated cells, counts were estimated from reference gene primer amplification. Assay: immunoSEQ multiplex PCR; the TCRdb copy retains only in-frame clones and omits some. V and J calls and clone size follow that table, whereas D and trimming were derived from the DNA. Among approximately 150,000 clones, over 70% were seen once, and the ten largest hold 5.6%. Participant-given clinical history determined each cohort assignment. The CDR3 runs to 16 residues. Trimming removed 4 bases from V and 10 bases from J; junction bases left unmatched: 12. Germline V gene lookup returns CDR1 SGHTS and CDR2 YDEGEE.

This TCR came from a woman between 40 and 50 years old with acute COVID-19. V and J are TRBV5-8 and TRBJ2-1; 12 bases fit TRBD2. The sequencing input was PBMCs or T cells enriched from blood (not recorded which). The CDR3 bases are TGTGCCAGCAGCCCCGCCAGACTAGCGGGAGTGCGGGAGCAGTTCTTC. This gives the protein CASSPARLAGVREQFF.